Below are 20 T cell receptor beta chains sequenced from a single sample in a study of blood T cell repertoires in COVID-19. The method was immunoSEQ multiplex PCR; TCRdb's version includes in-frame clones alone and lacks a portion of them. There are 35,000 to 40,000 clones in the sample; approximately 84% occur only once, and about 31% lies in the top ten. The material sequenced was peripheral blood. The receptors originated from a man at least 80 years old with active or convalescent COVID-19.

This clone was seen a single time. The V call is TRBV27, the J call TRBJ1-1, with D unresolved. There are 12 residues in the CDR3. Looked up from germline, CDR1 is MNHEY and CDR2 is SMNVEV (reference sequence). V lost 4 bases and J lost 1, with 4 bases in between. The CDR3 sequence: CASSSGNTEAFF. CDR3 DNA sequence: TGTGCCAGCAGTTCGGGGAACACTGAAGCTTTCTTT.

The chain recombines TRBV15 with TRBJ2-2, with 7 bases matching TRBD2. CDR1 and CDR2 (germline): LNHNV, YYDKDF (reference sequence). Trimming took 2 bases from V and 0 from J; bases not matched to a gene: 3. This CDR3 contains 16 residues. The CDR3 loop is CATSRLSGANTGELFF. Here the CDR3 DNA reads TGTGCCACCAGCAGACTGAGCGGGGCGAACACCGGGGAGCTGTTTTTT.

The chain combines TRBV11-3 with TRBJ2-3, with D perhaps TRBD2 (5 bases). Germline assignment: CDR1 SGHNT and CDR2 YENEEA. The CDR3 is 15 amino acids. Trimming cost V 2 bases and J 0 bases, with 9 bases left between them. The CDR3 DNA reads TGTGCCAGCAGCTTAAACGGGGAGAGCACAGATACGCAGTATTTT. Translating gives CASSLNGESTDTQYF.

The chain employs TRBV28 and TRBJ1-3; D not resolved. The CDR3 is 14 residues long. V was cut by 6 bases and J by 0 bases, with 9 bases left in between. The germline CDR1 and CDR2 sequences are MDHEN and SYDVKM. CDR3 DNA: TGTGCCAGCAGCTCTGGAGGCTCTGGAAACACCATATATTTT. This gives the protein CASSSGGSGNTIYF.

This chain links TRBV28 with TRBJ1-5, with D perhaps matching TRBD1 (5 bases). Germline loops: CDR1 MDHEN, CDR2 SYDVKM. The CDR3 covers 19 residues. V was clipped by 5 bases and J by 2 bases, with 25 bases between them. CDR3 residues: CASSPLVLGGSLGNQPQHF. The DNA of the CDR3 is TGTGCCAGCAGTCCCCTTGTGCTTGGGGGGAGTTTAGGCAATCAGCCCCAGCATTTT.

This rearrangement joins TRBV9 to TRBJ1-2, with no clear D. Germline V lookup: CDR1 SGDLS, CDR2 YYNGEE. V lost 4 bases to trimming and J lost 2 bases, with 15 bases between them. The CDR3 length is 15 residues. For the CDR3, the DNA is TGTGCCAGCAGCCTGAGTGACGGAGTCAACTATGGCTACACCTTC. Protein sequence: CASSLSDGVNYGYTF.

The CDR3 DNA sequence: TGTGCCAGCAGCCGGGACAGGGTTTCGTCGGGGCAGTATTTT. It translates to CASSRDRVSSGQYF. The chain carries TRBV5-4 and TRBJ2-3; TRBD1 matches 9 bases. The V and J ends lost 4 bases and 11 bases, in that order; junction bases with no gene match: 11. CDR1 and CDR2 from the germline V gene are SGHNT and YYREEE (reference sequence). The length of the CDR3 is 14 residues.

The chain uses TRBV6-2 or TRBV6-3 and TRBJ1-1; 7 bases line up with TRBD1. Germline V gene data show CDR1 as MNHEY and CDR2 as SVGEGT. With V trimmed by 7 bases and J by 5 bases, 7 bases remained unmatched. The CDR3 length is 13 residues. The CDR3 region is CASNYVTGTEAFF. The CDR3 DNA follows: TGTGCCAGCAATTATGTGACAGGGACTGAAGCTTTCTTT.

The chain carries TRBV6-2 or TRBV6-3 and TRBJ1-5; TRBD1 is a possible D gene (6 bases). V lost 5 bases, J lost 0 bases, and 20 bases lay in between. The CDR3 length is 18 residues. CDR1 is MNHEY and CDR2 is SVGEGT in the germline V gene. The CDR3 is CASSHPGHLDFSNQPQHF. CDR3 sequence (DNA): TGTGCCAGCAGTCATCCGGGACACTTGGATTTTAGCAATCAGCCCCAGCATTTT.

This chain uses TRBV6-5 with TRBJ2-6; a weak D match, TRBD1 (6 bases). Germline CDR1 MNHEY, CDR2 SVGAGI. This CDR3 comprises 15 residues. Trimming stripped 5 bases from V and 0 bases from J, with 8 bases between. Here the CDR3 reads CASSHRVSGANVLTF. The CDR3 coding sequence is TGTGCCAGCAGTCACAGGGTCTCTGGGGCCAACGTCCTGACTTTC.

This clone was detected only a few times. J is TRBJ1-2 and V is TRBV4-1; D is undetermined. Germline V gives CDR1 MGHRA, CDR2 YSYEKL. With 0 bases removed from V and 8 bases from J, the gap between germline ends came to 10 bases. The CDR3 spans 13 residues. CDR3: CASSQDRQVGYTF. DNA of the CDR3: TGCGCCAGCAGCCAAGATCGGCAGGTCGGCTACACCTTC.

Notes on this clone: A read error may produce the germline difference seen at one junction end. The CDR3 protein is CAISPKGQGSTTYF. The CDR3 nucleotides read TGTGCCATCAGCCCGAAGGGACAGGGTTCTACGACCTACTTC. This sequence joins TRBV10-3 and TRBJ1-2; TRBD1 matches at 9 bases. This CDR3 has 14 amino acids. Germline CDR1 is ENHRY and CDR2 is SYGVKD.

The V call is TRBV7-2, the J call TRBJ1-1; maybe TRBD1 (5 bases). The V gene's germline CDR1 is SGHTA and CDR2 FQGNSA. This CDR3 spans 16 amino acids. Deletions cut 2 bases from V and 1 base from J, with 14 bases between. The CDR3 loop is CASSLWGGSANTEAFF. CDR3 nucleotide sequence: TGTGCCAGCAGCTTATGGGGGGGGAGTGCGAACACTGAAGCTTTCTTT.

The chain employs TRBV5-1 and TRBJ2-3; 12 bases map to TRBD2. CDR3 length: 16 residues. Trimming cost V 3 bases and J 3 bases; bases outside gene matches: 5. The germline gives CDR1 SGHRS, CDR2 YFSETQ. The CDR3 loop reads CASSSPGLAGTDTQYF. The CDR3 DNA follows: TGCGCCAGCAGCTCTCCCGGACTAGCGGGGACAGATACGCAGTATTTT.

The chain combines TRBV7-2 with TRBJ2-7; 10 positions match TRBD2. The V gene end was trimmed by 1 base and the J gene end by 11 bases; junction bases not matched to a gene: 14. Germline V gene data show CDR1 as SGHTA and CDR2 as FQGNSA. The CDR3 covers 16 residues. This chain's CDR3 is CASSLGASGGVAMKYF. Here the CDR3 DNA reads TGTGCCAGCAGCTTAGGGGCTAGCGGGGGAGTAGCTATGAAGTACTTC.

The V and J genes are TRBV11-3 and TRBJ1-3; no clear D. The CDR3 consists of 13 residues. The ends were cut back, 3 bases at V and 1 base at J, with 4 bases in the middle. Germline lookup yields CDR1 SGHNT and CDR2 YENEEA. The CDR3 DNA follows: TGTGCCAGCAGCTTCTCGTCTGGAAACACCATATATTTT. Translating it yields CASSFSSGNTIYF.

In its sample, this clone was seen once. The rearrangement joins TRBV5-1 to TRBJ2-7, with TRBD1 matching over 10 bases. The CDR3 sequence is 19 residues long. Germline-derived CDR1 and CDR2 are SGHRS and YFSETQ. V gave up 5 bases and J gave up 1 base; unmatched junction bases: 18. CDR3 protein: CASRERDRGSRAGSYEQYF. DNA of the CDR3: TGCGCCAGCAGGGAACGGGACAGGGGATCCAGGGCGGGGTCCTACGAGCAGTACTTC.

CDR3 region: CASSKDRGPYEQYF. The CDR3 DNA reads TGTGCCAGCAGTAAGGACAGGGGGCCCTACGAGCAGTACTTC. The V and J genes are TRBV6-6 and TRBJ2-7; 11 nucleotides align to TRBD1. V trimming: 5 bases; J trimming: 2 bases; junction bases outside the gene matches: 2. Germline V gives CDR1 MNHNY, CDR2 SVGAGI (reference sequence). The CDR3 has 14 residues.

V and J are TRBV10-3 and TRBJ1-1; D remains unclear. CDR1 is ENHRY and CDR2 is SYGVKD in the germline V gene. V lost 3 bases and J lost 0, with 8 bases in between. This CDR3 is built from 14 residues. CDR3 coding DNA: TGTGCCATCAGTGAAGGCCAGGTGAACACTGAAGCTTTCTTT. It specifies CAISEGQVNTEAFF.

The gene calls are TRBV6-4 and TRBJ2-1; 10 nucleotides agree with TRBD1. The germline gives CDR1 MRHNA, CDR2 SNTAGT. This CDR3 contains 15 residues. The V and J ends lost 6 bases and 7 bases, in that order; junction bases with no gene match: 9. The CDR3 coding sequence is TGTGCCAGCAGCGCGGACAGGGGGATGTGGAATGAGCAGTTCTTC. Encoded protein: CASSADRGMWNEQFF.